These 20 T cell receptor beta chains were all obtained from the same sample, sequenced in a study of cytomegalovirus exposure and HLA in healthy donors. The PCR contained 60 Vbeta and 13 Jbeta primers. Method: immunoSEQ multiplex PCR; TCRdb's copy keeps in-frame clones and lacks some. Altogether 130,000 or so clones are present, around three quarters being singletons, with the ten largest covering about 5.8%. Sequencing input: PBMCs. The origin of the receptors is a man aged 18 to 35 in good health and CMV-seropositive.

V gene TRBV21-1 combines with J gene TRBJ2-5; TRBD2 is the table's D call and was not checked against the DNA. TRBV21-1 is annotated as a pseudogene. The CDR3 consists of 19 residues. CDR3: CASRIKVSSGWTKEETQYF. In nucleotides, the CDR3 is TGTGCCAGCAGAATAAAGGTCTCTAGCGGGTGGACCAAGGAGGAGACCCAGTACTTC.

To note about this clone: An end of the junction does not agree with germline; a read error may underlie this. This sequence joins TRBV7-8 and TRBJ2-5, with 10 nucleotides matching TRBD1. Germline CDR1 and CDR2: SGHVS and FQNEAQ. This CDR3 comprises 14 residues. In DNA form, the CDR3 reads TGTGCCAGCAGGACGACAGGGGGCAGGGAGATCCAGTACTTC. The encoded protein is CASRTTGGREIQYF.

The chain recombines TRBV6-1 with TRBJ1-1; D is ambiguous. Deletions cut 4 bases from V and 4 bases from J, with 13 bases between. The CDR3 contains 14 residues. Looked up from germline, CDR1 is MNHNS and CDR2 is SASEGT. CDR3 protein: CASSVSSRGTEAFF. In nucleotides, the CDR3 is TGTGCCAGCAGTGTGTCAAGCCGGGGCACTGAAGCTTTCTTT.

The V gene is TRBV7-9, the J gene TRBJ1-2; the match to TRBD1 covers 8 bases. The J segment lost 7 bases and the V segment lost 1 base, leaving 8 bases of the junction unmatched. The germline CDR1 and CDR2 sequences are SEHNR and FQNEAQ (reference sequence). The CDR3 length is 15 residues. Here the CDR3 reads CASSLGDRSRGGYTF. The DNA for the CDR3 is TGTGCCAGCAGCTTAGGGGACAGGTCTCGGGGTGGCTACACCTTC.

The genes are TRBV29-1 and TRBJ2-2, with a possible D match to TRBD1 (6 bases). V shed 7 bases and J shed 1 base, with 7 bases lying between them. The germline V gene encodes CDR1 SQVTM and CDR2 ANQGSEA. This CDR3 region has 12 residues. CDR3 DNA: TGCAGCGGGACAGAGAACACCGGGGAGCTGTTTTTT. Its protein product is CSGTENTGELFF.

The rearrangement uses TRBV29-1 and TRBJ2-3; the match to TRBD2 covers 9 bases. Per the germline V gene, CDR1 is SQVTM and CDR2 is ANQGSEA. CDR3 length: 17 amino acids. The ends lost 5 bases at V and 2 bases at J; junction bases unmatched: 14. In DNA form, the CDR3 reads TGCAGCGTTAAGCTAGCGGGATCCTACTTAACCACAGATACGCAGTATTTT. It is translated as CSVKLAGSYLTTDTQYF.

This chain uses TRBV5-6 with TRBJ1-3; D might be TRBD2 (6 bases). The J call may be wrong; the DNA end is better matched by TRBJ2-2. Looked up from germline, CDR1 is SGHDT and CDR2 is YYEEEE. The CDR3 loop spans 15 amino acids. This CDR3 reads CASSFGTGFTGELFF. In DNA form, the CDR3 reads TGTGCCAGCAGCTTCGGGACTGGATTCACCGGGGAGCTGTTTTTT.

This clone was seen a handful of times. The CDR3 reads CAWSWTGANEQFF. As DNA, the CDR3 is TGTGCCTGGAGTTGGACAGGGGCCAATGAGCAGTTCTTC. The V gene is TRBV30, the J gene TRBJ2-1; TRBD1 matches 9 bases. The V gene end was trimmed by 2 bases and the J gene end by 6 bases; junction bases not matched to a gene: 2. Germline loops: CDR1 GTSNPN, CDR2 SVGIG (reference sequence). The CDR3 covers 13 residues.

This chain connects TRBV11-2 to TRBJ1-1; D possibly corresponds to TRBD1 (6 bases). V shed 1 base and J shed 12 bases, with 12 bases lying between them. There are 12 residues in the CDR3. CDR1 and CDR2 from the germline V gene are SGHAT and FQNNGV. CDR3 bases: TGTGCCAGCAGCTTAGCCGGGGGGGGGCCTTTCTTT. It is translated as CASSLAGGGPFF.

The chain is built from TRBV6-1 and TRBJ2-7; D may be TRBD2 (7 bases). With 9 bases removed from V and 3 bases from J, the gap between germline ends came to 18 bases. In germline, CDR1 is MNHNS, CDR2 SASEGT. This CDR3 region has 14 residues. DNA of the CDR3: TGTGCCAGTTACCAAGGGGGGGGAAACTACGAGCAGTACTTC. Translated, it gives CASYQGGGNYEQYF.

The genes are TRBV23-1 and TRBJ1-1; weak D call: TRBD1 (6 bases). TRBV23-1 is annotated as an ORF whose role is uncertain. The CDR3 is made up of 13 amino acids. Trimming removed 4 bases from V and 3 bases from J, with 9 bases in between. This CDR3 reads CASSPRTDTEAFF. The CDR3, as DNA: TGCGCCAGCAGTCCCCGGACAGACACTGAAGCTTTCTTT.

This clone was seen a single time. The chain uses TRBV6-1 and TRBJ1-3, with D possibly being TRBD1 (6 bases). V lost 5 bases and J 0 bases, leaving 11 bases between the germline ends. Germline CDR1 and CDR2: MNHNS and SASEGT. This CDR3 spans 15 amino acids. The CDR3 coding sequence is TGTGCCAGCAGTCTAGACAGGTACTCTGGAAACACCATATATTTT. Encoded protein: CASSLDRYSGNTIYF.

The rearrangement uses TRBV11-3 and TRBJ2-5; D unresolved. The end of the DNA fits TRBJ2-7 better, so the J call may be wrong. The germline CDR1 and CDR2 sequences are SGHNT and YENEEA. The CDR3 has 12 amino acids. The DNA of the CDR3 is TGTGCCAGCAGCTTAGCAGGTGGCGAGCAGTACTTC. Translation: CASSLAGGEQYF.

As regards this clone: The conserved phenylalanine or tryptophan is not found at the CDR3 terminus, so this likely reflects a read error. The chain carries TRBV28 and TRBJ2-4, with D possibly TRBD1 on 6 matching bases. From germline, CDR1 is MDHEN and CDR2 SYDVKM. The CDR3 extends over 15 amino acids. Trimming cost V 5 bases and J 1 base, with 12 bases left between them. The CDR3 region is CASSTGFGAKNIQYL. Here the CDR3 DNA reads TGTGCCAGCAGTACAGGGTTCGGGGCCAAAAACATTCAGTACCTC.

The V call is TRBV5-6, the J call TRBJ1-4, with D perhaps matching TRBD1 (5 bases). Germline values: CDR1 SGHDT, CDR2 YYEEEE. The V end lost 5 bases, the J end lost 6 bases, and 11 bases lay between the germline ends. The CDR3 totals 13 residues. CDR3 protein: CASSQGKDEKLFF. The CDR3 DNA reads TGTGCCAGCAGTCAGGGTAAGGATGAAAAACTGTTTTTT.

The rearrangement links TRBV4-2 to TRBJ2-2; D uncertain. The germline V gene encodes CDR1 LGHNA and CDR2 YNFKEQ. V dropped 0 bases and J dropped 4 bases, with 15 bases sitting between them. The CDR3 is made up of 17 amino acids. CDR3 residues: CASSQEKDRWATGELFF. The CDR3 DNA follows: TGTGCCAGCAGCCAAGAAAAGGATCGTTGGGCCACCGGGGAGCTGTTTTTT.

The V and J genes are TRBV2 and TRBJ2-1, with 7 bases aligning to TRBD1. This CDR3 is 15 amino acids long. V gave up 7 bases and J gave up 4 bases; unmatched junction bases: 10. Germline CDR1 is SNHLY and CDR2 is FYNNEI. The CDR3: CASKEKGQSYNEQFF. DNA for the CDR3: TGTGCCAGCAAGGAAAAGGGACAGTCATACAATGAGCAGTTCTTC.

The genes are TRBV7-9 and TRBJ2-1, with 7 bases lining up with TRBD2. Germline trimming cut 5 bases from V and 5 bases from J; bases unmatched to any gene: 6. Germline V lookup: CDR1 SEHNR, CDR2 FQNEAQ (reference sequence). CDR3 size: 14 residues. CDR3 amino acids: CASSPGGWDNEQFF. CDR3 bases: TGTGCCAGCAGCCCCGGGGGGTGGGACAATGAGCAGTTCTTC.

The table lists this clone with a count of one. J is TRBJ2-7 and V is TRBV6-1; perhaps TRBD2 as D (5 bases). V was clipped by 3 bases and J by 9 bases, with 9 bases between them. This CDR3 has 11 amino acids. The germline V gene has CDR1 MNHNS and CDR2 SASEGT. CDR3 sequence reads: CASSDGAGQYF. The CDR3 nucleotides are TGTGCCAGCAGTGACGGCGCGGGGCAGTACTTC.

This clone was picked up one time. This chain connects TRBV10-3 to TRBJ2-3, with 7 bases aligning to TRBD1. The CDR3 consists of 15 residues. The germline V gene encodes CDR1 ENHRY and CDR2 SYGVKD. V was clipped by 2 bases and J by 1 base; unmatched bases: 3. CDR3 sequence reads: CAISETGTGTDTQYF. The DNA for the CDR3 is TGTGCCATCAGTGAGACCGGGACAGGCACAGATACGCAGTATTTT.